This T cell receptor (beta chain) was sequenced during a study of T cells after yellow fever vaccination. The germline gives CDR1 MNHEY, CDR2 SVGEGT. CDR3 size: 16 residues. V dropped 2 bases and J dropped 3 bases, with 14 bases sitting between them. This clonotype was seen only a few times. TCRdb used MiXCR to reprocess the 5' RACE reads, holding one entry per CDR3 protein. Counted here are 400,000 or so distinct CDR3 sequences, under 20% occurring once; the ten biggest clones make up 18%. This receptor was obtained from a man aged 18 to 35 who received the YFV17D yellow fever vaccine. The source was PBMCs, collected before the yellow fever booster vaccination. V gene TRBV6-2 or TRBV6-3 combines with J gene TRBJ2-1; D is unclear. The DNA for the CDR3 is TGTGCCAGCAGTTACCTTTCGGCCCGCTACTACAATGAGCAGTTCTTC. This sequence encodes CASSYLSARYYNEQFF.